This T cell receptor beta chain is drawn from a study of control samples from healthy donors and cancer patients. Germline-derived CDR1 and CDR2 are LGHDT and YNNKEL (reference sequence). V shed 3 bases, J shed 5 bases, and the junction held 3 bases outside the gene matches. The CDR3 runs 15 residues. TCRdb's copy holds only in-frame clones and misses some; the assay was immunoSEQ multiplex PCR. The sample holds 21,000 or so clones; 85% to 90% are singletons and the top ten take around 38%. This clone was counted once. The V call is TRBV3-1 (or the pseudogene TRBV3-2), the J call TRBJ2-1; TRBD2 agrees at 11 bases. The source of this sequence is a man aged 55 to 70 with head and neck cancer. Sequenced input: PBMCs. CDR3 region: CASSQSGLADNEQFF. Here the CDR3 DNA reads TGTGCCAGCAGCCAGTCGGGACTAGCGGACAATGAGCAGTTCTTC.